This TCR beta chain was recovered during a study of cytomegalovirus exposure and HLA in healthy donors. Amplification used 60 Vbeta primers and 13 Jbeta primers. Profiling relied on immunoSEQ multiplex PCR, and the TCRdb table lists in-frame clones only, not all of them. Here the sample spans around 100,000 clones, about 74% being singletons. About this clone itself: Its antigen is not known.

Study findings and constraints: Follow-up analysis later connected one missense variant in DCLRE1C with trimming of TCR beta V- and J-genes. A list of roughly 160 TCR beta chains associated with cytomegalovirus was given.

This cohort consisted of healthy bone marrow donors. Trimming left V 0 bases short and J 0 bases short, with 11 bases between. This CDR3 is 16 amino acids long. Germline lookup yields CDR1 LGHNA and CDR2 YSLEER. The rearrangement joins TRBV4-3 to TRBJ1-1; D gene uncertain. The TCR was taken from a man aged 25-45 years in good health and CMV-seropositive. The sequencing sample was made of PBMCs. The CDR3 loop reads CASSQERVAMNTEAFF. Written as DNA, the CDR3 is TGCGCCAGCAGCCAAGAACGGGTTGCAATGAACACTGAAGCTTTCTTT.